A selection of T cell receptor beta chains follows, all from one sample in a study of blood T cells in healthy people across ages. MiXCR, applied by TCRdb to the 5' RACE reads, yields one record per CDR3 protein. This sample carries roughly 680,000 distinct CDR3 sequences, around 52% of them seen once, and the ten largest clones take approximately 12%. The sample was blood. These receptors originate from a woman of 80 years or more in good health. CDR3s include the opening cysteine and the closing phenylalanine or tryptophan. The order of the fields is D gene, V gene, clone size, J gene, CDR3 protein, CDR3 DNA. D genes are given only for firm matches. Clone size appears in some rows only: once, few, many, or a class for an expanded clone.

>NA|TRBV12-3/TRBV12-4|many|TRBJ2-1
CASTRTSFGYNEQFF
TGTGCCAGCACACGAACTAGCTTCGGTTACAATGAGCAGTTCTTC
>NA|TRBV9|many|TRBJ2-5
CASSVFGVQETQYF
TGTGCCAGCAGCGTTTTCGGGGTACAAGAGACCCAGTACTTC
>NA|TRBV27|few|TRBJ1-2
CASRTPGRFYTF
TGTGCCAGCAGAACACCGGGACGTTTCTACACCTTC
>NA|TRBV20-1|NA|TRBJ2-4
CSARRATLNIQYF
TGCAGTGCTAGAAGGGCCACCCTAAACATTCAGTACTTC
>NA|TRBV7-3|few|TRBJ2-1
CASSPRMGAYNEQFF
TGTGCCAGCAGTCCTAGAATGGGGGCCTACAATGAGCAGTTCTTC
>NA|TRBV12-3/TRBV12-4|many|TRBJ2-3
CASSYQSGSLLERTQYF
TGTGCCAGCAGTTACCAGTCCGGGTCCCTACTAGAGAGGACGCAGTATTTT
>NA|TRBV13|many|TRBJ1-1
CASSRIMNTEAFF
TGTGCCAGCAGCCGGATAATGAACACTGAAGCTTTCTTT
>NA|TRBV19|many|TRBJ2-6
CASSTRSGANVLTF
TGTGCCAGTAGTACCCGTTCTGGGGCCAACGTCCTGACTTTC
>NA|TRBV10-3|NA|TRBJ2-1
CAISESRGTWEQFF
TGTGCCATCAGTGAGTCTCGGGGGACATGGGAGCAGTTCTTC
>NA|TRBV28|many|TRBJ2-7
CASLQGPSYEQYF
TGTGCCAGCCTCCAGGGGCCGTCCTACGAGCAGTACTTC
>NA|TRBV10-3|NA|TRBJ1-3
CATHLASGNTIYF
TGTGCCACCCACTTGGCATCTGGAAACACCATATATTTT
>NA|TRBV20-1|few|TRBJ2-4
CSARDWSFGLEQYF
TGCAGTGCTAGAGATTGGAGCTTTGGGTTGGAGCAGTACTTC
>TRBD1|TRBV6-2/TRBV6-3|NA|TRBJ1-2
CACMDRGGYGYTF
TGTGCCTGTATGGACAGGGGTGGATATGGCTACACCTTC
>NA|TRBV29-1|NA|TRBJ1-2
CSVDAFYGYTF
TGCAGCGTTGACGCTTTCTATGGCTACACCTTC
>NA|TRBV7-9|many|TRBJ2-7
CASNPGTWRNEQYF
TGTGCCAGCAACCCCGGAACTTGGAGAAACGAGCAGTACTTC
>NA|TRBV5-1|NA|TRBJ1-2
CVSSPGGVGYTF
TGCGTCAGCAGCCCCGGGGGAGTCGGCTACACCTTC
>NA|TRBV11-2|few|TRBJ2-7
CASSFGGRQEYF
TGTGCCAGCAGCTTCGGGGGGCGTCAGGAGTACTTC
>TRBD2|TRBV25-1|NA|TRBJ2-4
CASSEGPIYRGGKNIQYF
TGTGCCAGCAGTGAAGGGCCTATATATCGGGGGGGCAAAAACATTCAGTACTTC
>NA|TRBV7-2|NA|TRBJ2-3
CVCSPDRYTQYF
TGTGTCTGCAGCCCAGATCGGTATACGCAGTATTTT
>NA|TRBV4-1|NA|TRBJ2-7
CASSQELGSVDEQYF
TGCGCCAGCAGCCAAGAGTTGGGCAGTGTGGATGAGCAGTACTTC